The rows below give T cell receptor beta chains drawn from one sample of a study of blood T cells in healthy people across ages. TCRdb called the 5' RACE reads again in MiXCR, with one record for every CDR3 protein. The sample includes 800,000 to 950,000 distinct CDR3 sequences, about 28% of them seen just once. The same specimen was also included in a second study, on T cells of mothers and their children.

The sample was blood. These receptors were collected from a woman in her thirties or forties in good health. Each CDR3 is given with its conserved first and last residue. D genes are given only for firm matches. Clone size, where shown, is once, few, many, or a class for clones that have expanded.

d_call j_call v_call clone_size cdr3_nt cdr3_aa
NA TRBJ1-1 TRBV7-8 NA TGTGCCAGCAGCTTGATACCGCCGAACACTGAAGCTTTCTTT CASSLIPPNTEAFF
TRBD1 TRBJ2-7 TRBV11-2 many TGTGCCAGCAGCTCGCGTAGACGACAGGGGCCCTACGAGCAGTACTTC CASSSRRRQGPYEQYF
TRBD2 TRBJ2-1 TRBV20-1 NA TGCAGTGCTAGGGGTAGCGGGGGTCTTAATGAGCAGTTCTTC CSARGSGGLNEQFF
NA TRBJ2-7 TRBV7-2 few TGTGCCAGCAGAATACAGGGCTACGAGCAGTACTTC CASRIQGYEQYF
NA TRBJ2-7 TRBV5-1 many TGCGCCAGCAGCTTGTGGGAGAACTACGAGCAGTACTTC CASSLWENYEQYF
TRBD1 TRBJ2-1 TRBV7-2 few TGTGCCAGCAGCTTGGACAGGGGGTTCTACAATGAGCAGTTCTTC CASSLDRGFYNEQFF
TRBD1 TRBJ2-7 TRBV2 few TGTGCCAGCAGTGAAAGGTCCCAGGGGGTCTCCTACGAGCAGTACTTC CASSERSQGVSYEQYF
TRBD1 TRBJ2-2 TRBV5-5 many TGTGCCAGCAGCTTGGCGGGACAGGGGGCAAGCGGGGAGCTGTTTTTT CASSLAGQGASGELFF
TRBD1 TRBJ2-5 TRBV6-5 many TGTGCCAGCAGTTACTCGTCGGGCAGGGGGGAGACCCAGTACTTC CASSYSSGRGETQYF
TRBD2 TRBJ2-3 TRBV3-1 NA TGTGCCAGCAGCCAAGAGTATGTCAGCGGGGGAGATACGCAGTATTTT CASSQEYVSGGDTQYF
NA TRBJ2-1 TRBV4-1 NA TGCGCCAGCAGCCGTGGAACGGGACAACCTTCCTACAATGAGCAGTTCTTC CASSRGTGQPSYNEQFF
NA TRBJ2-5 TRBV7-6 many TGTGCCAGCAGCAAACTTATTAGGGAGACCCAGTACTTC CASSKLIRETQYF
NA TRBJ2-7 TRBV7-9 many TGTGCCAGCAGCTTAGCGAATTTTGGGAGTTCCGGCGAGCAGTACTTC CASSLANFGSSGEQYF
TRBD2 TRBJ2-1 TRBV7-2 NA TGTGCCAGCAGCCCTGATAGCGGGAGGCCTTACAATGAGCAGTTCTTC CASSPDSGRPYNEQFF
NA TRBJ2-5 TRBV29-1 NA TGCAGCGTGGTGCTAATAAAATACCAAGAGACCCAGTACTTC CSVVLIKYQETQYF
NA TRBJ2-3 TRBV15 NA TGTGCCACCAGAGGTCGCGGCGCAGATACGCAGTATTTT CATRGRGADTQYF
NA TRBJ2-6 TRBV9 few TGTGCCAGCAGCGACCGCCTCAGGGAGGCTGGGGCCAACGTCCTGACTTTC CASSDRLREAGANVLTF
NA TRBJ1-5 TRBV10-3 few TGTGCCTCTCGAAGGGACGTGGGCCAGCCCCAGCATTTT CASRRDVGQPQHF
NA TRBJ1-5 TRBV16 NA TGTGCCAGCACCGGGGATGGTCCCCCCAATCAGCCCCAGCATTTT CASTGDGPPNQPQHF
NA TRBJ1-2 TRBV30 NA TGTGCCTGGACCCTGGGGTCGGCGAAGTATGGCTACACCTTC CAWTLGSAKYGYTF
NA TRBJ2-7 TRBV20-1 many TGCAGTGCCCACTCCTCATCGCCGGAGGACGAGCAGTACTTC CSAHSSSPEDEQYF
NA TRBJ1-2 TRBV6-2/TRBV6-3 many TGTGCCAGCAGTCCGGACAGAATCTTGCATAACTATGGCTACACCTTC CASSPDRILHNYGYTF
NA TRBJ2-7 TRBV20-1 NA TGCAGTGCTCTTTCGGGGATCGACCACGAGCAGTACTTC CSALSGIDHEQYF
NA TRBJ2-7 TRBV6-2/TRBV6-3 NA TGTGCCAGCAACGATCTCGCGGACGAGCAGTACTTC CASNDLADEQYF
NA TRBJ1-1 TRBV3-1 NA TGTGCCGGCAGCGACGTCGGGAACACTGAAGCTTTCTTT CAGSDVGNTEAFF
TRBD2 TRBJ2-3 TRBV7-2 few TGTGCCAGCAGCTTGGGCGGGGGGGGCCTTACCGCTAGCACAGATACGCAGTATTTT CASSLGGGGLTASTDTQYF
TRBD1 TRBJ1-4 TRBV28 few TGTGCCAGCAGGAGGGGGCAAGTTGAAAAACTGTTTTTT CASRRGQVEKLFF
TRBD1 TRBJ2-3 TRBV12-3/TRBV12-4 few TGTGCCAGCATCCCGAGGGGGCTTAGCGCAGATACGCAGTATTTT CASIPRGLSADTQYF
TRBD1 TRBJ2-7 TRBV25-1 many TGTGCCAGCAGTGACAGGGACAGGGGAAGGTACGAGCAGTACTTC CASSDRDRGRYEQYF
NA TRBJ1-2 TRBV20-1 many TGCAGTGCCCTGGGAGGGTCCTATGGCTACACCTTC CSALGGSYGYTF
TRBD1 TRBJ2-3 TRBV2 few TGTGCCAGCAGTTCAACGACAGGGATTCCCGATACGCAGTATTTT CASSSTTGIPDTQYF
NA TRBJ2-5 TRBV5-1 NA TGCGCCAGCAGCCCCATAGGTCCCCAAGAGACCCAGTACTTC CASSPIGPQETQYF
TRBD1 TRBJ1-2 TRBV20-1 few TGCAGTGCTAGGCTAATCCTCCCCGGACAGGCCCTAAACTATGGCTACACCTTC CSARLILPGQALNYGYTF
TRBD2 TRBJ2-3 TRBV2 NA TGTGCCAGCAGCGAGCGGGGGATCAACACAGATACGCAGTATTTT CASSERGINTDTQYF
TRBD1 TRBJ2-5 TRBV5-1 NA TGCGCCAGCAGCTTGGATGGGACAGCAATAGAGACCCAGTACTTC CASSLDGTAIETQYF
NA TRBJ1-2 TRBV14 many TGTGCCAGCAGCCAAGAAACGACCCAGGGGAGTAGATATGGCTACACCTTC CASSQETTQGSRYGYTF